Following are 2 T cell receptor beta chains from one sample sequenced in a study of post-analysis software for immune sequencing data. Study-wide points: Four to six TRBV segments, including TRBV5-6, TRBV5-1 and TRBV20-1, were more frequent in patients than controls.

TCR beta cDNA libraries included unique molecular identifiers. Via MiXCR, TCRdb re-called the PCR reads, giving one row per CDR3 protein. The profile shows 450,000 to 650,000 distinct CDR3 sequences, about 40% of them singletons. The antigens for these receptors are not known. Sequenced sample: blood. These receptors originate from a girl between 10 and 17 years old with multiple sclerosis.

The chain couples TRBV20-1 to TRBJ2-2; D unclear. V lost 0 bases, J lost 6 bases, and 14 bases lay in between. The CDR3 is 15 amino acids. Germline assignment: CDR1 DFQATT and CDR2 SNEGSKA (reference sequence). The CDR3 DNA is TGCAGTGCTAGAGATCCAGGTTTCAGGCCCGGGGAGCTGTTTTTT. Translation: CSARDPGFRPGELFF.

This clonotype occurred a few times. The chain links TRBV10-3 to TRBJ2-1; 8 bases map to TRBD2. This CDR3 contains 14 residues. The germline gives CDR1 ENHRY, CDR2 SYGVKD. J gave up 10 bases and V 3 bases, and 8 bases lay outside the gene matches. The CDR3 DNA follows: TGTGCCATCAGTGAATTAGCGGGAAAACCCGAGCAGTTCTTC. Its protein is CAISELAGKPEQFF.